A selection of T cell receptor beta chains follows, all from one sample in a study of early T cells in non-severe SARS-CoV-2 infection. TCRdb reprocessed the 5' RACE reads via MiXCR and lists one record per CDR3 protein. This table holds 38,000 or so distinct CDR3 sequences, about 4.5% found once. The sample taken for sequencing was whole blood. These receptors all come from an adult who was a healthcare worker with PCR-confirmed SARS-CoV-2 infection or an uninfected control (not recorded which). Both conserved end residues are trimmed from each CDR3.

CDR3aa	v_gene	j_gene
AISEGWQEPQH	TRBV10-3	TRBJ1-5
ASSYSRWGYEQY	TRBV6-5	TRBJ2-7
ASSPGQNQPQH	TRBV27	TRBJ1-5
ASSVGVRSPLH	TRBV9	TRBJ1-6
ASSRDRTDYEQY	TRBV6-5	TRBJ2-7
ASSSAGGGTNEQY	TRBV5-1	TRBJ2-7
ASSVGPTGELF	TRBV9	TRBJ2-2
ASSRDAVYEKLF	TRBV7-9	TRBJ1-4
SARVNRRNTGELF	TRBV20-1	TRBJ2-2
SASQGARRFGLNEQF	TRBV20-1	TRBJ2-1
ASSWRDNLY	TRBV12-3/TRBV12-4	TRBJ2-5